These 12 T cell receptor beta chains share one sample of origin, sequenced in a study of T cell responses to AZD1222 COVID-19 vaccine. Produced via immunoSEQ multiplex PCR; TCRdb's table is partial and in-frame only. The sample includes 180,000 or so clones, less than 95% of them seen just once. Here the sequenced sample was peripheral blood, taken on day 0 of AZD1222 vaccination. These TCRs come from an adult in good health.

This chain connects TRBV7-2 to TRBJ1-2; tentative D call: TRBD1 (5 bases). Trimming removed 5 bases at V and 4 bases at J, with 11 bases between. The CDR3 covers 13 residues. Per germline, CDR1 SGHTA and CDR2 FQGNSA. The CDR3 sequence: CASSIAGPYGYTF. In DNA form, the CDR3 reads TGTGCCAGCAGCATTGCAGGGCCCTATGGCTACACCTTC.

V and J are TRBV5-4 and TRBJ1-1, with D hard to call. The CDR3 loop spans 14 amino acids. Deletions cut 7 bases from V and 0 bases from J, with 13 bases between. CDR1 is SGHNT, CDR2 YYREEE, per germline (reference sequence). The CDR3 loop reads CASGSGIMNTEAFF. CDR3 DNA: TGTGCCAGCGGTTCGGGCATCATGAACACTGAAGCTTTCTTT. Using reference TRBV5-4 and TRBJ1-1 for the parts outside the CDR3, the full variable domain is ETGVTQSPTHLIKTRGQQVTLRCSSQSGHNTVSWYQQALGQGPQFIFQYYREEENGRGNFPPRFSGLQFPNYSSELNVNALELDDSALYLCASGSGIMNTEAFFGQGTRLTVV.

This rearrangement joins TRBV4-1 to TRBJ1-2; no reliable D call. The V gene's germline CDR1 is MGHRA and CDR2 YSYEKL. Trimming left V 4 bases short and J 2 bases short, with 8 bases between. The CDR3 sequence is 13 residues long. CDR3 bases: TGCGCCAGCAGCCGGGGTGTCAACTATGGCTACACCTTC. Its protein product is CASSRGVNYGYTF.

V usage is TRBV20-1 and J usage is TRBJ1-2; D ambiguous. The CDR3 is 8 residues long. Germline CDR1 is DFQATT and CDR2 is SNEGSKA (reference sequence). Deletions cut 6 bases from V and 7 bases from J, with 3 bases between. Here the CDR3 DNA reads TGCAGTGCGGGTGGCTACACCTTC. As protein: CSAGGYTF.

The chain joins TRBV11-2 to TRBJ2-1; 14 bases are shared with TRBD2. Trimming at V came to 2 bases and at J to 7 bases, leaving 4 bases not matched to a gene. In germline, CDR1 is SGHAT, CDR2 FQNNGV. The CDR3 covers 16 residues. In DNA form, the CDR3 reads TGTGCCAGCAGCTTACCGGGACTAGCGGGAGTTAATGAGCAGTTCTTC. Amino acids: CASSLPGLAGVNEQFF.

The V gene is TRBV14, the J gene TRBJ2-1; weak D call: TRBD1 (6 bases). The germline V gene encodes CDR1 SGHDN and CDR2 FVKESK. V was shortened by 1 base and J by 10 bases, with 14 bases between the two germline ends. The CDR3 runs 14 residues. CDR3 nucleotide sequence: TGTGCCAGCAGCCAAGGGACAGTAGTAGAGGAGCAGTTCTTC. Translated, it gives CASSQGTVVEEQFF.

J is TRBJ1-6 and V is TRBV19; perhaps TRBD1 as D (5 bases). CDR3 size: 18 residues. The V and J ends lost 1 base and 5 bases respectively, with 18 bases between them. Germline CDR1 LNHDA, CDR2 SQIVND (reference sequence). Here the CDR3 DNA reads TGTGCCAGTAGTATAGCAGGGCCAAAAAGGGCCCATAATTCACCCCTCCACTTT. Translated: CASSIAGPKRAHNSPLHF. Full variable domain (missing parts from reference TRBV19 and TRBJ1-6): DGGITQSPKYLFRKEGQNVTLSCEQNLNHDAMYWYRQDPGQGLRLIYYSQIVNDFQKGDIAEGYSVSREKKESFPLTVTSAQKNPTAFYLCASSIAGPKRAHNSPLHFGNGTRLTVT.

The gene calls are TRBV28 and TRBJ1-3; D remains ambiguous. Between the trimmed V and J ends, which lost 5 bases and 3 bases, there was a span of 11 bases. Germline CDR1 and CDR2: MDHEN and SYDVKM. The CDR3 length is 14 residues. The CDR3: CASSLEWSGNTIYF. The CDR3 bases are TGTGCCAGCAGTCTCGAGTGGAGTGGAAACACCATATATTTT.

This chain connects TRBV18 to TRBJ2-5, with D unresolved. The germline V gene has CDR1 KGHSH and CDR2 LQKENI. The CDR3 loop spans 13 amino acids. V was pared by 4 bases and J by 3 bases, with 9 bases between. This CDR3 reads CASSLSAKETQYF. In DNA form, the CDR3 reads TGTGCCAGCTCACTTTCGGCCAAAGAGACCCAGTACTTC.

The chain's CDR3 is CASSQIGTKSSPLHF. DNA of the CDR3: TGCGCCAGCAGCCAAATCGGAACTAAGAGTTCACCCCTCCACTTT. V gene TRBV4-1 combines with J gene TRBJ1-6; D unclear. This CDR3 contains 15 residues. V was cut by 2 bases and J by 9 bases, with 14 bases left in between. CDR1 and CDR2 from the germline V gene are MGHRA and YSYEKL.

The chain couples TRBV5-4 to TRBJ1-1; no clear D gene. Germline V gene sequence: CDR1 SGHNT, CDR2 YYREEE (reference sequence). This CDR3 is built from 14 residues. V shed 1 base and J shed 3 bases, with 10 bases lying between them. CDR3 sequence reads: CASSLKRWDTEAFF. Written as DNA, the CDR3 is TGTGCCAGCAGCTTGAAGAGGTGGGACACTGAAGCTTTCTTT.

J is TRBJ1-6 and V is TRBV19, with D possibly being TRBD1 (5 bases). The CDR3 is 13 amino acids. The V end was cut by 3 bases, the J end by 6 bases, with 6 bases between. CDR1 and CDR2 from the germline V gene are LNHDA and SQIVND (reference sequence). The CDR3 is CASSIQGNSPLHF. The CDR3 region has the DNA TGTGCCAGTAGTATTCAGGGTAATTCACCCCTCCACTTT.